Below, 21 T cell receptor beta chains from the same sample are listed, as sequenced in a study of T cell responses to AZD1222 COVID-19 vaccine. Measured with immunoSEQ multiplex PCR; TCRdb has only the in-frame clones, and not every one. The data show under 20,000 clones, with over 60% seen just once and 13% to 15% held by the top ten. Sequencing was performed on peripheral blood, taken 28 days after the second AZD1222 dose. These TCRs come from an adult who received the AZD1222 COVID-19 vaccine.

In its sample, this clone was seen a few times. The chain combines TRBV18 with TRBJ2-1; D assignment may be TRBD1 or TRBD2 (5 bases each). There are 12 residues in the CDR3. Trimming removed 2 bases from V and 7 bases from J, with 6 bases in between. CDR1 is KGHSH and CDR2 is LQKENI in the germline V gene. DNA of the CDR3: TGTGCCAGCTCACCAGGGACGAATGAGCAGTTCTTC. Protein product: CASSPGTNEQFF.

The V call is TRBV7-2, the J call TRBJ2-1; maybe TRBD1 (6 bases). V was trimmed by 5 bases and J by 8 bases, leaving 22 bases between them. The CDR3 has 16 amino acids. The germline CDR1 and CDR2 sequences are SGHTA and FQGNSA. The CDR3 DNA sequence: TGTGCCAGCAGCCGCGAGAGGGCAGGGGTTAGGGATGAGCAGTTCTTC. Its translation is CASSRERAGVRDEQFF.

The V call is TRBV13, the J call TRBJ1-2, with a weak D call TRBD1 (5 bases). The CDR3 runs to 15 residues. Deletions cut 2 bases from V and 0 bases from J, with 10 bases between. Germline values: CDR1 PRHDT, CDR2 FYEKMQ (reference sequence). CDR3 bases: TGTGCCAGCAGCTTATTGACAGTCACTAACTATGGCTACACCTTC. This encodes CASSLLTVTNYGYTF. Full variable domain (missing parts from reference TRBV13 and TRBJ1-2): AAGVIQSPRHLIKEKRETATLKCYPIPRHDTVYWYQQGPGQDPQFLISFYEKMQSDKGSIPDRFSAQQFSDYHSELNMSSLELGDSALYFCASSLLTVTNYGYTFGSGTRLTVV.

The gene calls are TRBV30 and TRBJ1-1; the D is unclear. The germline V and J ends were trimmed by 4 bases and 1 base, with 16 bases remaining between them. Looked up from germline, CDR1 is GTSNPN and CDR2 is SVGIG (reference sequence). There are 15 residues in the CDR3. CDR3 sequence (DNA): TGTGCCTGGAACATAGCTACCCTCCGGAACACTGAAGCTTTCTTT. Protein: CAWNIATLRNTEAFF. The variable domain in full, with the rest retrieved from reference TRBV30 and TRBJ1-1, is SQTIHQWPATLVQPVGSPLSLECTVEGTSNPNLYWYRQAAGRGLQLLFYSVGIGQISSEVPQNLSASRPQDRQFILSSKKLLLSDSGFYLCAWNIATLRNTEAFFGQGTRLTVV.

The J gene is TRBJ1-1, the V gene TRBV10-2; no reliable D call. This CDR3 has 14 residues. V was trimmed by 6 bases and J by 0 bases, leaving 11 bases between them. CDR1 is WSHSY and CDR2 is SAAADI in the germline V gene. CDR3 bases: TGCGCCAGCAGCGCCGTATCGCTGAACACTGAAGCTTTCTTT. This sequence encodes CASSAVSLNTEAFF.

The CDR3 loop is CASSGGVRTVNTDTQYF. The DNA for the CDR3 is TGCGCCAGCAGTGGGGGGGTAAGGACGGTCAACACAGATACGCAGTATTTT. This chain links TRBV5-1 with TRBJ2-3; TRBD2 matches at 7 bases. The germline V gene encodes CDR1 SGHRS and CDR2 YFSETQ. This CDR3 is 17 amino acids long. J gave up 2 bases and V 5 bases, and 14 bases lay outside the gene matches.

In this sample, this clone turned up once. The chain combines TRBV5-8 with TRBJ2-1; 7 bases are shared with TRBD1. V was clipped by 3 bases and J by 0 bases; unmatched bases: 12. Germline V gene lookup returns CDR1 SGHTS and CDR2 YDEGEE. This CDR3 region has 18 residues. CDR3 DNA: TGTGCCAGCAGCTCGACCACTGGGACAGCAAGCTCCTACAATGAGCAGTTCTTC. It yields the protein CASSSTTGTASSYNEQFF.

The V gene is TRBV5-8, the J gene TRBJ2-2; 9 bases are shared with TRBD2. The CDR3 loop spans 16 amino acids. V was pared by 2 bases and J by 6 bases, with 8 bases of the junction left unmatched. The germline CDR1 and CDR2 sequences are SGHTS and YDEGEE. The CDR3, as DNA: TGTGCCAGCAGCTTTTATCCTAGCGGGGCCCCCGGGGAGCTGTTTTTT. Amino acids: CASSFYPSGAPGELFF. The complete variable domain, with remaining parts taken from reference TRBV5-8 and TRBJ2-2, reads EAGVTQSPTHLIKTRGQQATLRCSPISGHTSVYWYQQALGLGLQFLLWYDEGEERNRGNFPPRFSGRQFPNYSSELNVNALELEDSALYLCASSFYPSGAPGELFFGEGSRLTVL.

The chain is built from TRBV14 and TRBJ2-7; 7 bases fit TRBD1. The ends lost 0 bases at V and 6 bases at J; junction bases unmatched: 8. Germline V gene sequence: CDR1 SGHDN, CDR2 FVKESK. This CDR3 is built from 15 residues. The CDR3 is CASSQDRTGNSEQYF. Here the CDR3 DNA reads TGTGCCAGCAGCCAAGATCGGACAGGCAACTCCGAGCAGTACTTC.

The chain carries TRBV9 and TRBJ2-1; D tentatively fits TRBD1 or TRBD2 (5 bases each). Trimming took 0 bases from V and 2 from J, leaving 15 bases between them. Germline V gene lookup returns CDR1 SGDLS and CDR2 YYNGEE. The CDR3 loop spans 17 amino acids. CDR3 DNA sequence: TGTGCCAGCAGCGTAGGAGAGGGGCTTTATACCTACAATGAGCAGTTCTTC. Protein sequence: CASSVGEGLYTYNEQFF. The full variable domain, its missing parts supplied by reference TRBV9 and TRBJ2-1, is DSGVTQTPKHLITATGQRVTLRCSPRSGDLSVYWYQQSLDQGLQFLIQYYNGEERAKGNILERFSAQQFPDLHSELNLSSLELGDSALYFCASSVGEGLYTYNEQFFGPGTRLTVL.

The chain joins TRBV2 to TRBJ2-7; the D gene is possibly TRBD1 (6 bases). Germline V gene data show CDR1 as SNHLY and CDR2 as FYNNEI. Trimming removed 7 bases at V and 1 base at J, with 11 bases between. The CDR3 extends over 13 amino acids. Here the CDR3 reads CASTGDTSYEQYF. The CDR3 coding sequence is TGTGCCAGCACCGGGGACACTTCCTACGAGCAGTACTTC.

V is TRBV2 and J is TRBJ1-1, with 11 bases identical to TRBD1. Germline V lookup: CDR1 SNHLY, CDR2 FYNNEI. V was clipped by 7 bases and J by 4 bases; unmatched bases: 8. CDR3 size: 15 residues. As DNA, the CDR3 is TGTGCCAGCAAGGGGACAGGGGGGGCCGTCACTGAAGCTTTCTTT. Amino acids: CASKGTGGAVTEAFF.

The V call is TRBV14, the J call TRBJ2-7; D is ambiguous. The germline V gene encodes CDR1 SGHDN and CDR2 FVKESK. Trimming took 4 bases from V and 3 from J, leaving 4 bases between them. The CDR3 runs to 11 residues. CDR3 in DNA: TGTGCCAGCAGCCCCTACTACGAGCAGTACTTC. Translation gives CASSPYYEQYF. The complete variable domain, with remaining parts taken from reference TRBV14 and TRBJ2-7, reads EAGVTQFPSHSVIEKGQTVTLRCDPISGHDNLYWYRRVMGKEIKFLLHFVKESKQDESGMPNNRFLAERTGGTYSTLKVQPAELEDSGVYFCASSPYYEQYFGPGTRLTVT.

A single count supports this clone. The rearrangement joins TRBV6-5 to TRBJ2-7; maybe TRBD2 (6 bases). The V gene lost 7 bases and the J gene lost 4 bases, with 17 bases spanning the gap. Germline V gives CDR1 MNHEY, CDR2 SVGAGI. The CDR3 is made up of 14 amino acids. The CDR3 protein is CASIESGRSYEQYF. CDR3 sequence (DNA): TGTGCCAGCATAGAGTCTGGGAGGTCTTACGAGCAGTACTTC.

V gene TRBV11-3 combines with J gene TRBJ2-2; D is uncertain. The V end lost 0 bases, the J end lost 0 bases, and 8 bases lay between the germline ends. Germline V CDR1 and CDR2: SGHNT, YENEEA. The length of the CDR3 is 16 residues. Written as DNA, the CDR3 is TGTGCCAGCAGCTTAGATCCCGTAACGAACACCGGGGAGCTGTTTTTT. Its translation: CASSLDPVTNTGELFF. The full variable domain, its missing parts supplied by reference TRBV11-3 and TRBJ2-2, is EAGVVQSPRYKIIEKKQPVAFWCNPISGHNTLYWYLQNLGQGPELLIRYENEEAVDDSQLPKDRFSAERLKGVDSTLKIQPAELGDSAVYLCASSLDPVTNTGELFFGEGSRLTVL.

The chain recombines TRBV2 with TRBJ2-5; D might be TRBD2 (5 bases). Per germline, CDR1 SNHLY and CDR2 FYNNEI. The V and J ends lost 4 bases and 4 bases respectively, with 16 bases between them. This CDR3 contains 15 residues. The CDR3 sequence is CASSALAHLGETQYF. As DNA, the CDR3 is TGTGCCAGCAGTGCCCTAGCCCACCTGGGAGAGACCCAGTACTTC.

The chain combines TRBV6-5 with TRBJ1-1; D remains unclear. The CDR3 has 15 residues. The V end lost 4 bases, the J end lost 0 bases, and 12 bases lay between the germline ends. In germline, CDR1 is MNHEY, CDR2 SVGAGI. CDR3 nucleotides: TGTGCCAGCAGTTCGGGTTTACAAATGAACACTGAAGCTTTCTTT. Translated, it gives CASSSGLQMNTEAFF.

The rearrangement links TRBV7-9 to TRBJ1-2, with TRBD1 matching 7 bases. There are 14 residues in the CDR3. From germline, CDR1 is SEHNR and CDR2 FQNEAQ (reference sequence). Trimming cost V 5 bases and J 5 bases; bases outside gene matches: 8. CDR3 in amino acids: CASSAPGQEYGYTF. In DNA form, the CDR3 reads TGTGCCAGCAGCGCCCCAGGACAGGAGTATGGCTACACCTTC.

This rearrangement joins TRBV25-1 to TRBJ2-5, with D possibly TRBD2 on 6 matching bases. Germline CDR1 MGHDK, CDR2 SYGVNS. V lost 6 bases to trimming and J lost 8 bases, with 13 bases between them. CDR3 size: 12 residues. DNA for the CDR3: TGTGCCAGCAGCGGCCCCGGGGGAACCCAGTACTTC. Amino acids: CASSGPGGTQYF.

The chain combines TRBV28 with TRBJ1-3; D is unclear. Trimming shortened V by 1 base and J by 0 bases, and 10 bases separated the two germline ends. Germline V gene data show CDR1 as MDHEN and CDR2 as SYDVKM. This CDR3 is 16 amino acids long. The CDR3 DNA is TGTGCCAGCAGTTTATCCACCCTCCGCTCTGGAAACACCATATATTTT. It specifies CASSLSTLRSGNTIYF. Full variable domain (rest looked up from reference TRBV28 and TRBJ1-3): DVKVTQSSRYLVKRTGEKVFLECVQDMDHENMFWYRQDPGLGLRLIYFSYDVKMKEKGDIPEGYSVSREKKERFSLILESASTNQTSMYLCASSLSTLRSGNTIYFGEGSWLTVV.

The V gene is TRBV30, the J gene TRBJ2-7; D may correspond to TRBD1 or TRBD2 (5 bases each). This CDR3 contains 14 residues. The germline V and J ends were trimmed by 2 bases and 5 bases, with 16 bases remaining between them. Looked up from germline, CDR1 is GTSNPN and CDR2 is SVGIG (reference sequence). In nucleotides, the CDR3 is TGTGCCTGGAGTCCAAGAGGGGAAAGGGACGAGCAGTACTTC. Amino acids: CAWSPRGERDEQYF.